The 19 T cell receptor beta chains reported below all come from one sample, sequenced in a study of OX40 agonist ivuxolimab in advanced cancers. The assay was immunoSEQ multiplex PCR, and TCRdb's table has in-frame clones only and misses some. The sample lists about 73,000 clones, 65% to 90% occurring once. Source: CD4+ or CD8+ T cells sorted from blood, taken in a trial of the OX40 agonist ivuxolimab. These TCRs come from an adult with an advanced solid tumor such as melanoma, head and neck, liver or kidney cancer.

The V gene is TRBV7-2, the J gene TRBJ1-5, with 8 bases lining up with TRBD1. The CDR3 has 14 residues. Germline CDR1 and CDR2: SGHTA and FQGNSA. V trimming: 6 bases; J trimming: 3 bases; junction bases outside the gene matches: 4. The CDR3 reads CASSLTGVNQPQHF. The CDR3 nucleotides read TGTGCCAGCAGTTTGACAGGGGTCAATCAGCCCCAGCATTTT.

This clone was seen just once. V gene TRBV7-9 combines with J gene TRBJ1-1; D ambiguous. CDR3 size: 13 residues. The germline V gene encodes CDR1 SEHNR and CDR2 FQNEAQ (reference sequence). Trimming removed 2 bases from V and 1 base from J, with 5 bases in between. CDR3 in DNA: TGTGCCAGCAGCTTAAGACAGAACACTGAAGCTTTCTTT. This gives the protein CASSLRQNTEAFF.

V and J are TRBV2 and TRBJ2-5, with 8 bases that match TRBD1. From germline, CDR1 is SNHLY and CDR2 FYNNEI. The CDR3 has 17 residues. V shed 6 bases, J shed 5 bases, and the junction held 17 bases outside the gene matches. The CDR3 sequence: CASSERTGSKDWETQYF. CDR3 coding DNA: TGTGCCAGCAGCGAAAGGACAGGGAGTAAGGATTGGGAGACCCAGTACTTC.

The chain carries TRBV7-2 and TRBJ2-7; 9 bases align to TRBD1. Trimming removed 5 bases from V and 4 bases from J; junction bases left unmatched: 9. This CDR3 has 15 residues. Germline lookup yields CDR1 SGHTA and CDR2 FQGNSA. This CDR3 reads CASSPTGGVGYEQYF. CDR3 nucleotide sequence: TGTGCCAGCAGCCCGACAGGGGGTGTAGGGTACGAGCAGTACTTC.

The gene calls are TRBV15 and TRBJ1-2; D is unresolved. Germline V lookup: CDR1 LNHNV, CDR2 YYDKDF (reference sequence). V lost 3 bases, J lost 0 bases, and 8 bases lay in between. The CDR3 has 14 residues. The CDR3 sequence is CATSSTVPNYGYTF. The CDR3, as DNA: TGTGCCACCAGCAGTACAGTTCCTAACTATGGCTACACCTTC.

The genes are TRBV6-5 and TRBJ2-2; 7 bases match TRBD1. CDR1 and CDR2 (germline): MNHEY, SVGAGI. V lost 6 bases to trimming and J lost 2 bases; unmatched junction nucleotides: 6. This CDR3 has 15 residues. The CDR3 DNA reads TGTGCCAGCAGACCCGACAGGGTTAACACCGGGGAGCTGTTTTTT. Its protein is CASRPDRVNTGELFF.

The rearrangement joins TRBV7-2 to TRBJ1-3, with TRBD1 as a possible D gene (6 bases). There are 19 residues in the CDR3. V lost 0 bases and J lost 0, with 18 bases in between. CDR1 and CDR2 (germline): SGHTA, FQGNSA. This CDR3 is CASSLASGARVFSGNTIYF. The CDR3 DNA reads TGTGCCAGCAGCTTAGCTTCGGGGGCTAGGGTCTTCTCTGGAAACACCATATATTTT.

The rearrangement joins TRBV27 to TRBJ1-4, with D tentatively TRBD1 (5 bases). The germline CDR1 and CDR2 sequences are MNHEY and SMNVEV (reference sequence). This CDR3 is 17 amino acids long. Trimming cost V 6 bases and J 0 bases, with 17 bases left between them. The CDR3 sequence is CASRGDGPTATNEKLFF. The CDR3 DNA is TGTGCCAGCAGGGGGGACGGACCCACGGCAACTAATGAAAAACTGTTTTTT.

The CDR3 region has the DNA TGTGCCAGCAGCTTGGATCGGGCTAGCGGGGGCAATGAGCAGTTCTTC. As protein: CASSLDRASGGNEQFF. The rearrangement joins TRBV7-3 to TRBJ2-1; the match to TRBD2 covers 10 bases. Germline values: CDR1 SGHTA, CDR2 FQGTGA. The CDR3 runs to 16 residues. Trimming took 3 bases from V and 6 from J; bases not matched to a gene: 8.

This rearrangement joins TRBV9 to TRBJ2-3; 14 bases are shared with TRBD2. The CDR3 loop spans 17 amino acids. Germline V CDR1 and CDR2: SGDLS, YYNGEE. V dropped 4 bases and J dropped 1; count of bases not matched to a gene: 5. DNA of the CDR3: TGTGCCAGCAGCTCCCGACTAGCGGGGGGGCGCACAGATACGCAGTATTTT. It translates to CASSSRLAGGRTDTQYF. The complete variable domain, with remaining parts taken from reference TRBV9 and TRBJ2-3, reads DSGVTQTPKHLITATGQRVTLRCSPRSGDLSVYWYQQSLDQGLQFLIQYYNGEERAKGNILERFSAQQFPDLHSELNLSSLELGDSALYFCASSSRLAGGRTDTQYFGPGTRLTVL.

This clone showed up just a few times. The gene calls are TRBV7-3 and TRBJ2-6; perhaps D is TRBD1 or TRBD2 (6 bases each). Germline lookup yields CDR1 SGHTA and CDR2 FQGTGA. This CDR3 comprises 17 residues. Trimming left V 0 bases short and J 4 bases short, with 13 bases between. The chain's CDR3 is CASSLTPGAGGANVLTF. The CDR3 bases are TGTGCCAGCAGCTTAACGCCGGGGGCGGGAGGGGCCAACGTCCTGACTTTC.

The chain has TRBV28 and TRBJ1-5, with D uncertain. This CDR3 region has 15 residues. Germline CDR1 is MDHEN and CDR2 is SYDVKM. V was pared by 4 bases and J by 0 bases, with 10 bases between. CDR3: CASSSGGYSNQPQHF. The CDR3 DNA sequence: TGTGCCAGCAGTTCCGGCGGGTATAGCAATCAGCCCCAGCATTTT. Filled out from reference TRBV28 and TRBJ1-5, the complete variable domain reads DVKVTQSSRYLVKRTGEKVFLECVQDMDHENMFWYRQDPGLGLRLIYFSYDVKMKEKGDIPEGYSVSREKKERFSLILESASTNQTSMYLCASSSGGYSNQPQHFGDGTRLSIL.

The table lists this clone with a count of one. V usage is TRBV5-1 and J usage is TRBJ2-7; 8 bases are shared with TRBD2. This CDR3 is built from 13 residues. CDR1 is SGHRS and CDR2 is YFSETQ in the germline V gene. Trimming cost V 4 bases and J 7 bases; bases outside gene matches: 7. CDR3 sequence (DNA): TGCGCCAGCAGCACTGGACTAGCCGCAGAGCAGTACTTC. This translates into CASSTGLAAEQYF.

The rearrangement links TRBV11-2 to TRBJ1-6, with D hard to call. In germline, CDR1 is SGHAT, CDR2 FQNNGV. Between the trimmed V and J ends, which lost 0 bases and 7 bases, there was a span of 7 bases. The CDR3 is 14 amino acids. The CDR3 DNA is TGTGCCAGCAGCTTAGAAAGCCCCAATTCACCCCTCCACTTT. Translated, it gives CASSLESPNSPLHF.

The J gene is TRBJ2-7, the V gene TRBV29-1, with TRBD2 as a possible D gene (5 bases). Germline CDR1 reads SQVTM; CDR2 reads ANQGSEA. The V end lost 3 bases, the J end lost 2 bases, and 8 bases lay between the germline ends. CDR3 size: 12 residues. The CDR3 nucleotides read TGCAGCGTTGAGGGGAGCGCCTACGAGCAGTACTTC. Translated, it gives CSVEGSAYEQYF.

This clone was observed a handful of times. V and J are TRBV9 and TRBJ2-5, with D possibly being TRBD1 or TRBD2 (5 bases each). Trimming took 3 bases from V and 2 from J, leaving 11 bases between them. This CDR3 comprises 14 residues. The V gene's germline CDR1 is SGDLS and CDR2 YYNGEE. The CDR3 DNA follows: TGTGCCAGCAGCGGGGGACCTCCGCAAGAGACCCAGTACTTC. Its translation: CASSGGPPQETQYF.

This chain uses TRBV7-2 with TRBJ2-7; the match to TRBD2 covers 14 bases. This CDR3 spans 18 amino acids. The trim removed 2 bases at V and 4 bases at J, leaving 10 bases unmatched. Germline V gene lookup returns CDR1 SGHTA and CDR2 FQGNSA. This chain's CDR3 is CASSLMGTSGSAGYEQYF. The CDR3 DNA sequence: TGTGCCAGCAGCTTAATGGGGACTAGCGGGAGCGCAGGGTACGAGCAGTACTTC.

V gene TRBV6-5 combines with J gene TRBJ2-7, with a tentative D call TRBD2 (6 bases). The length of the CDR3 is 14 residues. Trimming removed 3 bases at V and 2 bases at J, with 11 bases between. Germline-derived CDR1 and CDR2 are MNHEY and SVGAGI. CDR3 loop: CASSYQGGTYEQYF. The CDR3 bases are TGTGCCAGCAGTTATCAGGGCGGGACCTACGAGCAGTACTTC.

The rearrangement joins TRBV7-2 to TRBJ2-7, with D possibly being TRBD1 (5 bases). V was pared by 5 bases and J by 0 bases, with 11 bases between. Germline CDR1 SGHTA, CDR2 FQGNSA. There are 14 residues in the CDR3. CDR3 loop: CASSTRVSSYEQYF. Here the CDR3 DNA reads TGTGCCAGCAGCACCAGGGTTAGCTCCTACGAGCAGTACTTC.